The 32 T cell receptor beta chains below were found in one sample sequenced in a study of T cell responses to AZD1222 COVID-19 vaccine. Only in-frame clones appear in the TCRdb table, and some are missing; sequencing was by immunoSEQ multiplex PCR. The data hold 200,000 or so clones, with almost 95% observed a single time. The specimen was peripheral blood, collected on day 0 of AZD1222 vaccination. These TCRs come from an adult in good health.

This sequence joins TRBV6-5 and TRBJ1-4; D gene uncertain. The CDR3 has 13 residues. V was trimmed by 4 bases and J by 4 bases, leaving 7 bases between them. The V gene's germline CDR1 is MNHEY and CDR2 SVGAGI. As DNA, the CDR3 is TGTGCCAGCAGTTGGAGTCTTAATGAAAAACTGTTTTTT. Residues: CASSWSLNEKLFF.

The rearrangement links TRBV27 to TRBJ2-3; 7 nucleotides match TRBD2. The length of the CDR3 is 13 residues. The J segment lost 1 base and the V segment lost 7 bases, leaving 2 bases of the junction unmatched. Germline V gene sequence: CDR1 MNHEY, CDR2 SMNVEV (reference sequence). CDR3: CASNLAGTDTQYF. As DNA, the CDR3 is TGTGCCAGCAACCTAGCGGGCACAGATACGCAGTATTTT.

J is TRBJ1-2 and V is TRBV7-3, with 9 bases aligning to TRBD1. The junction had 6 bases not matched to a gene; V was cut back by 5 bases and J by 2 bases. CDR3 length equals 15 residues. Germline CDR1 is SGHTA and CDR2 is FQGTGA. CDR3 DNA: TGTGCCAGCAGCCCACAGGGGGCTCGCAACTATGGCTACACCTTC. It is translated as CASSPQGARNYGYTF.

The chain combines TRBV7-2 with TRBJ1-6; TRBD1 agrees at 7 bases. The V gene end was trimmed by 4 bases and the J gene end by 7 bases; junction bases not matched to a gene: 7. The CDR3 is 15 amino acids. CDR1 and CDR2 (germline): SGHTA, FQGNSA. The CDR3 here is CASSSRTGLNSPLHF. The CDR3 bases are TGTGCCAGCAGCTCACGGACAGGCTTGAATTCACCCCTCCACTTT.

The rearrangement links TRBV19 to TRBJ1-5; D not resolved. Per the germline V gene, CDR1 is LNHDA and CDR2 is SQIVND (reference sequence). Trimming pared 5 bases from V and 1 base from J, leaving 12 bases between. This CDR3 region has 15 residues. The CDR3 sequence is CASSDLVGSNQPQHF. The CDR3 DNA is TGTGCCAGTAGTGACTTGGTCGGAAGCAATCAGCCCCAGCATTTT. The whole variable domain, filled in from reference TRBV19 and TRBJ1-5, reads DGGITQSPKYLFRKEGQNVTLSCEQNLNHDAMYWYRQDPGQGLRLIYYSQIVNDFQKGDIAEGYSVSREKKESFPLTVTSAQKNPTAFYLCASSDLVGSNQPQHFGDGTRLSIL.

The CDR3 loop is CASSVGLGQGGEKLFF. CDR3 nucleotides: TGTGCCAGCAGCGTAGGCTTGGGGCAGGGAGGTGAAAAACTGTTTTTT. The genes are TRBV9 and TRBJ1-4; D is possibly TRBD1 (5 bases). CDR3 length: 16 amino acids. CDR1 and CDR2 from the germline V gene are SGDLS and YYNGEE. Between the trimmed V and J ends, which lost 0 bases and 7 bases, there was a span of 16 bases.

V gene TRBV18 combines with J gene TRBJ2-4; either TRBD1 or TRBD2 may fit D (6 bases each). This CDR3 contains 15 residues. Germline V gene sequence: CDR1 KGHSH, CDR2 LQKENI. Trimming shortened V by 6 bases and J by 12 bases, and 24 bases separated the two germline ends. The CDR3 is CASSLRQAVGGPQYF. In DNA form, the CDR3 reads TGTGCCAGCTCGCTAAGGCAGGCCGTGGGGGGCCCTCAGTACTTC.

DNA for the CDR3: TGTGCCAGCAGCTCTGGCGGGAAAGCCTACGAGCAGTACTTC. Its protein is CASSSGGKAYEQYF. This chain joins TRBV28 and TRBJ2-7; TRBD2 might be the D (6 bases). V shed 6 bases and J shed 2 bases, with 14 bases lying between them. The CDR3 extends over 14 amino acids. Germline lookup yields CDR1 MDHEN and CDR2 SYDVKM. The full variable domain, in which reference TRBV28 and TRBJ2-7 provide the parts outside the CDR3, is DVKVTQSSRYLVKRTGEKVFLECVQDMDHENMFWYRQDPGLGLRLIYFSYDVKMKEKGDIPEGYSVSREKKERFSLILESASTNQTSMYLCASSSGGKAYEQYFGPGTRLTVT.

The chain is built from TRBV18 and TRBJ1-4; 10 positions match TRBD1. Per germline, CDR1 KGHSH and CDR2 LQKENI. V was clipped by 0 bases and J by 3 bases; unmatched bases: 4. There are 17 residues in the CDR3. The CDR3 region is CASSPPRTGGANEKLFF. In nucleotides, the CDR3 is TGTGCCAGCTCACCACCGAGGACAGGGGGGGCTAATGAAAAACTGTTTTTT.

This rearrangement joins TRBV25-1 to TRBJ2-3; D might be TRBD2 (6 bases). V was clipped by 4 bases and J by 4 bases, with 12 bases between them. The CDR3 loop spans 14 amino acids. Germline V gives CDR1 MGHDK, CDR2 SYGVNS. This CDR3 reads CASSVAGRPDTQYF. Written as DNA, the CDR3 is TGTGCCAGCAGTGTGGCGGGAAGGCCAGATACGCAGTATTTT.

This chain uses TRBV3-1 (or the pseudogene TRBV3-2) with TRBJ2-5, with 7 bases lining up with TRBD1. Germline V gene data show CDR1 as LGHDT and CDR2 as YNNKEL (reference sequence). V shed 4 bases, J shed 5 bases, and the junction held 10 bases outside the gene matches. This CDR3 contains 15 residues. The CDR3 nucleotides read TGTGCCAGCAGCCCCCGCCCGACAGGGTGGGAGACCCAGTACTTC. Encoded protein: CASSPRPTGWETQYF.

Comments on this clone: Other DNA sequences in the sample encode the same CDR3. The chain couples TRBV20-1 to TRBJ2-1; TRBD2 might be the D (5 bases). The CDR3 totals 11 residues. Germline values: CDR1 DFQATT, CDR2 SNEGSKA (reference sequence). V was pared by 0 bases and J by 10 bases, with 7 bases between. This CDR3 is CSARDPGEQFF. The CDR3 nucleotides read TGCAGTGCTAGAGATCCGGGAGAGCAGTTCTTC.

The rearrangement links TRBV2 to TRBJ2-1, with TRBD2 identical over 12 bases. The CDR3 has 15 residues. The V gene's germline CDR1 is SNHLY and CDR2 FYNNEI. Unmatched junction bases numbered 2, after V lost 6 bases and J lost 2 bases. The CDR3 DNA reads as TGTGCCAGCAGGCGACTAGCGGGAGCCTACAATGAGCAGTTCTTC. Its protein is CASRRLAGAYNEQFF.

The CDR3 nucleotides read TGCGCCAGCAGCCAAGCAGCGGGAGGGCTCGCAGATACGCAGTATTTT. Translation: CASSQAAGGLADTQYF. This chain uses TRBV4-1 with TRBJ2-3; 10 positions agree with TRBD2. The CDR3 has 16 amino acids. The ends lost 1 base at V and 4 bases at J; junction bases unmatched: 5. Germline values: CDR1 MGHRA, CDR2 YSYEKL.

V usage is TRBV7-9 and J usage is TRBJ1-2; D unclear. Germline V gene lookup returns CDR1 SEHNR and CDR2 FQNEAQ (reference sequence). This CDR3 is built from 13 residues. V was clipped by 2 bases and J by 7 bases, with 11 bases between them. CDR3 in DNA: TGTGCCAGCAGCTTATCGACGGACGGTGGCTACACCTTC. The encoded protein is CASSLSTDGGYTF.

This sequence joins TRBV7-2 and TRBJ1-5; a possible D gene is TRBD1 (6 bases). V lost 5 bases and J lost 0, with 11 bases in between. This CDR3 spans 15 amino acids. Germline values: CDR1 SGHTA, CDR2 FQGNSA. CDR3: CASSRDIGSNQPQHF. CDR3 bases: TGTGCCAGCAGCCGGGACATTGGTAGCAATCAGCCCCAGCATTTT.

The rearrangement links TRBV7-8 to TRBJ2-5; 7 bases map to TRBD2. Germline assignment: CDR1 SGHVS and CDR2 FQNEAQ. After removal of 5 bases from V and 6 bases from J, the junction contained 9 bases not matched to a gene. CDR3 length: 14 amino acids. The CDR3 DNA follows: TGTGCCAGCAGCAAGGGGAGCGGGATAAAGACCCAGTACTTC. This translates into CASSKGSGIKTQYF.

The chain uses TRBV28 and TRBJ2-7; weak D call: TRBD2 (5 bases). Trimming shortened V by 5 bases and J by 2 bases, and 13 bases separated the two germline ends. This CDR3 is built from 14 residues. Germline lookup yields CDR1 MDHEN and CDR2 SYDVKM. The CDR3 loop is CASSLGLVTYEQYF. CDR3 sequence (DNA): TGTGCCAGCAGTCTAGGACTGGTTACCTACGAGCAGTACTTC.

The chain uses TRBV23-1 and TRBJ1-5, with 9 bases matching TRBD1. TRBV23-1 is given ORF status, its function remaining uncertain. The J segment lost 3 bases and the V segment lost 7 bases, leaving 13 bases of the junction unmatched. The CDR3 extends over 17 amino acids. In DNA, the CDR3 is TGCGCCAGCAAGGGACAGGGAATGACCGAGCCCAATCAGCCCCAGCATTTT. Translated, it gives CASKGQGMTEPNQPQHF.

The sample holds one count of this clone. This sequence joins TRBV10-3 and TRBJ2-2, with a weak D call TRBD1 (8 bases). V was shortened by 0 bases and J by 5 bases, with 13 bases between the two germline ends. Germline V CDR1 and CDR2: ENHRY, SYGVKD. CDR3 length: 16 residues. The CDR3 DNA reads TGTGCCATCAGTGAGTCCGACAGGGGAGGGACCGGGGAGCTGTTTTTT. Translating it yields CAISESDRGGTGELFF.

This sequence joins TRBV20-1 and TRBJ2-3; 7 nucleotides align to TRBD2. Trimming cost V 6 bases and J 5 bases; bases outside gene matches: 2. Germline-derived CDR1 and CDR2 are DFQATT and SNEGSKA (reference sequence). The CDR3 has 11 amino acids. The CDR3 DNA sequence: TGCAGTGCCCCGGGGGGAGATACGCAGTATTTT. This sequence encodes CSAPGGDTQYF.

The gene calls are TRBV10-3 and TRBJ1-5; maybe TRBD1 (5 bases). V gave up 6 bases and J gave up 4 bases, with 10 bases separating them. CDR3 length equals 13 residues. Germline-derived CDR1 and CDR2 are ENHRY and SYGVKD. The CDR3: CAIRGTGNQPQHF. Here the CDR3 DNA reads TGTGCCATCAGGGGGACGGGGAATCAGCCCCAGCATTTT.

The chain joins TRBV28 to TRBJ1-2, with TRBD1 matching over 8 bases. V gave up 3 bases and J gave up 4 bases; unmatched junction bases: 13. The CDR3 sequence is 17 residues long. In germline, CDR1 is MDHEN, CDR2 SYDVKM. The CDR3 DNA sequence: TGTGCCAGCAGTTTTCCGCCGAGGGACAGGAACACCTATGGCTACACCTTC. Encoded protein: CASSFPPRDRNTYGYTF.

The rearrangement links TRBV5-1 to TRBJ2-2, with D perhaps TRBD2 (6 bases). Between the trimmed V and J ends, which lost 4 bases and 1 base, there was a span of 11 bases. This CDR3 is 15 amino acids long. Germline V gives CDR1 SGHRS, CDR2 YFSETQ. The chain's CDR3 is CASSLGLQNTGELFF. CDR3 nucleotides: TGCGCCAGCAGCCTCGGACTACAGAACACCGGGGAGCTGTTTTTT. Full variable domain (outside the CDR3, taken from reference TRBV5-1 and TRBJ2-2): KAGVTQTPRYLIKTRGQQVTLSCSPISGHRSVSWYQQTPGQGLQFLFEYFSETQRNKGNFPGRFSGRQFSNSRSEMNVSTLELGDSALYLCASSLGLQNTGELFFGEGSRLTVL.

The chain links TRBV6-1 to TRBJ2-2, with D perhaps TRBD1 (5 bases). The CDR3 sequence is 13 residues long. Per germline, CDR1 MNHNS and CDR2 SASEGT. V was trimmed by 3 bases and J by 4 bases, leaving 6 bases between them. CDR3 coding DNA: TGTGCCAGCAGTGACAGGGTCACCGGGGAGCTGTTTTTT. The encoded protein is CASSDRVTGELFF.

The chain recombines TRBV11-2 with TRBJ1-1, with D tentatively TRBD1 (5 bases). Germline CDR1 reads SGHAT; CDR2 reads FQNNGV. V was cut by 8 bases and J by 3 bases, with 13 bases left in between. CDR3 size: 13 residues. The CDR3 DNA follows: TGTGCCAGCTGCGTCGGGGCACACACTGAAGCTTTCTTT. The encoded protein is CASCVGAHTEAFF.

The chain carries TRBV9 and TRBJ1-3; maybe TRBD1 (6 bases). Per the germline V gene, CDR1 is SGDLS and CDR2 is YYNGEE. V was shortened by 3 bases and J by 0 bases, with 16 bases between the two germline ends. This CDR3 is built from 17 residues. Written as DNA, the CDR3 is TGTGCCAGCAGCGCTGGGGGCAAACCAGTCTCTGGAAACACCATATATTTT. It translates to CASSAGGKPVSGNTIYF.

The V gene is TRBV5-8, the J gene TRBJ1-1, with D maybe TRBD1 (5 bases). The CDR3 spans 13 residues. V lost 5 bases to trimming and J lost 4 bases, with 12 bases between them. CDR1 is SGHTS and CDR2 is YDEGEE in the germline V gene. The CDR3 sequence is CASRHDRLTEAFF. As DNA, the CDR3 is TGTGCCAGCAGACATGACAGACTCACTGAAGCTTTCTTT.

V is TRBV18 and J is TRBJ2-7; perhaps TRBD2 as D (6 bases). The CDR3 has 14 residues. Germline assignment: CDR1 KGHSH and CDR2 LQKENI. V was trimmed by 6 bases and J by 0 bases, leaving 12 bases between them. The CDR3 loop reads CASSPRGTSYEQYF. CDR3 nucleotides: TGTGCCAGCTCGCCGCGGGGAACCTCCTACGAGCAGTACTTC.

This chain uses TRBV24-1 with TRBJ2-1; 13 nucleotides agree with TRBD2. Per the germline V gene, CDR1 is KGHDR and CDR2 is SFDVKD. CDR3 length: 17 residues. V gave up 3 bases and J gave up 4 bases; unmatched junction bases: 5. The CDR3 nucleotides read TGTGCCACCAGTGATGACAGGGGACTAGCGGGGTACAATGAGCAGTTCTTC. Translation gives CATSDDRGLAGYNEQFF.

V and J are TRBV28 and TRBJ2-1; D is uncertain. Germline V lookup: CDR1 MDHEN, CDR2 SYDVKM. The V gene lost 5 bases and the J gene lost 3 bases, with 11 bases spanning the gap. CDR3 length: 14 residues. This CDR3 reads CASSPTRLYNEQFF. CDR3 DNA sequence: TGTGCCAGCAGTCCGACCCGTCTCTACAATGAGCAGTTCTTC.

This clone has more than one count but fewer than ten. The rearrangement joins TRBV11-2 to TRBJ2-7; 7 bases match TRBD1. The CDR3 length is 13 residues. CDR1 and CDR2 from the germline V gene are SGHAT and FQNNGV. V was pared by 5 bases and J by 5 bases, with 6 bases of the junction left unmatched. The CDR3 spells CASSPTGIDEQYF. The CDR3 DNA reads as TGTGCCAGCAGCCCGACAGGGATCGACGAGCAGTACTTC. The whole variable domain, filled in from reference TRBV11-2 and TRBJ2-7, reads EAGVAQSPRYKIIEKRQSVAFWCNPISGHATLYWYQQILGQGPKLLIQFQNNGVVDDSQLPKDRFSAERLKGVDSTLKIQPAKLEDSAVYLCASSPTGIDEQYFGPGTRLTVT.